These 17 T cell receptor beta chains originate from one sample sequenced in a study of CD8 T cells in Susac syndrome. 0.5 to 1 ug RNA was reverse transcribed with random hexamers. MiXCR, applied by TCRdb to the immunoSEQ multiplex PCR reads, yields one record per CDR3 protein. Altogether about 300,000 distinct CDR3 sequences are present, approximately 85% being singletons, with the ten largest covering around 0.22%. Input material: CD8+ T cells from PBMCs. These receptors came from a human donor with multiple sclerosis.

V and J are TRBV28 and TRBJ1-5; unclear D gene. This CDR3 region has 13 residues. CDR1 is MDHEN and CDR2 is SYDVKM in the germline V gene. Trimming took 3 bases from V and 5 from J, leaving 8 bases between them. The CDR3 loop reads CASSFRGYQPQHF. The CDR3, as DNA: TGTGCCAGCAGTTTTCGGGGATATCAGCCCCAGCATTTT.

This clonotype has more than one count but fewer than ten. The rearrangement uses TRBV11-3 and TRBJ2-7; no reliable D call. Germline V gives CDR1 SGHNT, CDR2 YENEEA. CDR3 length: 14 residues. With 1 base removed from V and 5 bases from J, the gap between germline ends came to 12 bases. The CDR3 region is CASSLGTVRDEQYF. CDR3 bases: TGTGCCAGCAGCTTAGGAACAGTACGCGACGAGCAGTACTTC. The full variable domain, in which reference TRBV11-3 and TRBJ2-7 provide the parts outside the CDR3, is EAGVVQSPRYKIIEKKQPVAFWCNPISGHNTLYWYLQNLGQGPELLIRYENEEAVDDSQLPKDRFSAERLKGVDSTLKIQPAELGDSAVYLCASSLGTVRDEQYFGPGTRLTVT.

CDR3 loop: CASSLNRNRDSYEQYF. CDR3 nucleotide sequence: TGTGCCAGCAGTTTAAATCGGAACAGGGACTCCTACGAGCAGTACTTC. The chain joins TRBV28 to TRBJ2-7; D may be TRBD1 (6 bases). The CDR3 sequence is 16 residues long. Germline loops: CDR1 MDHEN, CDR2 SYDVKM. The V gene lost 2 bases and the J gene lost 0 bases, with 14 bases spanning the gap.

The CDR3 is CASSFGIEWKPWEQYF. CDR3 DNA sequence: TGTGCCAGCAGCTTTGGGATTGAGTGGAAACCGTGGGAGCAGTACTTC. The chain combines TRBV11-2 with TRBJ2-7; D is unclear. Germline CDR1 SGHAT, CDR2 FQNNGV. The CDR3 extends over 16 amino acids. Deletions cut 3 bases from V and 7 bases from J, with 22 bases between.

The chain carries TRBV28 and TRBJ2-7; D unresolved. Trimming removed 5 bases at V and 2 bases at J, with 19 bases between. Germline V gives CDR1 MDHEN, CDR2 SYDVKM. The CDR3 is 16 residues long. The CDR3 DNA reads TGTGCCAGCAGTAACCCACCGAGACTCTTAACCTACGAGCAGTACTTC. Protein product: CASSNPPRLLTYEQYF. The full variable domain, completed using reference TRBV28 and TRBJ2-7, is DVKVTQSSRYLVKRTGEKVFLECVQDMDHENMFWYRQDPGLGLRLIYFSYDVKMKEKGDIPEGYSVSREKKERFSLILESASTNQTSMYLCASSNPPRLLTYEQYFGPGTRLTVT.

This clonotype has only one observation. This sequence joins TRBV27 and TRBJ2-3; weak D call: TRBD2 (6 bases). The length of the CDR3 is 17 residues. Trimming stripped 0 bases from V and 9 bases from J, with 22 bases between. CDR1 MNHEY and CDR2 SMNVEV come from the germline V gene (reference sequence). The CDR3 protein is CASSLSAERAHRITQYF. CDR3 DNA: TGTGCCAGCAGTTTATCCGCTGAGCGGGCCCATAGGATCACGCAGTATTTT.

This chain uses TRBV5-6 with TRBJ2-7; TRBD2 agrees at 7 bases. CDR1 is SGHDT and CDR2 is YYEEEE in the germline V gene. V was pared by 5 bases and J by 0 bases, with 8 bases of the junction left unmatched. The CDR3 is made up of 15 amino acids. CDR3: CASSFLGEGSYEQYF. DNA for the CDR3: TGTGCCAGCAGTTTTTTGGGGGAGGGCTCCTACGAGCAGTACTTC.

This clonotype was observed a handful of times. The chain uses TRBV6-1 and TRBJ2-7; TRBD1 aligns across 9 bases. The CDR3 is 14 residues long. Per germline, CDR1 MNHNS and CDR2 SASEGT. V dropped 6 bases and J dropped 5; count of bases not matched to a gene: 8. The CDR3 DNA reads TGTGCCAGCAGCCCCACGACAGGGGGGAACGAGCAGTACTTC. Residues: CASSPTTGGNEQYF.

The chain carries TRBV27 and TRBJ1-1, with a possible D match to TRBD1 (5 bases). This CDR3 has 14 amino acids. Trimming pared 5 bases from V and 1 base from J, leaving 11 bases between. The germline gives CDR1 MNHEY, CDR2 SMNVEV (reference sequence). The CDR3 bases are TGTGCCAGCAGTCCGGGGGTGGAGAACACTGAAGCTTTCTTT. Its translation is CASSPGVENTEAFF.

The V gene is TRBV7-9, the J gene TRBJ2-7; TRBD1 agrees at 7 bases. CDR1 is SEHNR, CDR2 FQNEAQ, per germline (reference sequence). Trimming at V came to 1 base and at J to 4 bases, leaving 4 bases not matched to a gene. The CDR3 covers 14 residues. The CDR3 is CASSLEGAAYEQYF. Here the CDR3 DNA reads TGTGCCAGCAGCTTAGAGGGGGCCGCTTACGAGCAGTACTTC.

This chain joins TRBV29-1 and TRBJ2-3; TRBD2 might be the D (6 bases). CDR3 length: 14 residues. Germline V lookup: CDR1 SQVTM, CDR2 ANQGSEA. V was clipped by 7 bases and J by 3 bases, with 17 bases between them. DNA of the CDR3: TGCAGCGCGGAGGGGTTGTTGGGTACAGATACGCAGTATTTT. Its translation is CSAEGLLGTDTQYF.

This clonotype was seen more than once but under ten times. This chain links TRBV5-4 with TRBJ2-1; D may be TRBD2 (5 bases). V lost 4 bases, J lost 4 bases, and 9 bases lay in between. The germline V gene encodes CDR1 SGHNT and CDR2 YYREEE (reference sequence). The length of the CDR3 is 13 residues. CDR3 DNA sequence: TGTGCCAGCAGCGAGGACTGGTACAATGAGCAGTTCTTC. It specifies CASSEDWYNEQFF.

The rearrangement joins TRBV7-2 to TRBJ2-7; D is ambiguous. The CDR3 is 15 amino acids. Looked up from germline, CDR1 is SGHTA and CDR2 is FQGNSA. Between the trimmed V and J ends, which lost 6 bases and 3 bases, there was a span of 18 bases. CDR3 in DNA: TGTGCCAGCAGTCTCTCGGTTTCTTCTTACTACGAGCAGTACTTC. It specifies CASSLSVSSYYEQYF. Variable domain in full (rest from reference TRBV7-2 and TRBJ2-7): GAGVSQSPSNKVTEKGKDVELRCDPISGHTALYWYRQSLGQGLEFLIYFQGNSAPDKSGLPSDRFSAERTGGSVSTLTIQRTQQEDSAVYLCASSLSVSSYYEQYFGPGTRLTVT.

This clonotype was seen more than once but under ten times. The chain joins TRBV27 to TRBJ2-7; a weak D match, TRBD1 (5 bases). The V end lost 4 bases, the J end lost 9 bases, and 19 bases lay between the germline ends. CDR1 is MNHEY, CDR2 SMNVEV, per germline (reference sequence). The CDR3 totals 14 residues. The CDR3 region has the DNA TGTGCCAGCAGTTCTCGGTCCGATGTTCAGGGGCAGTACTTC. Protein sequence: CASSSRSDVQGQYF.

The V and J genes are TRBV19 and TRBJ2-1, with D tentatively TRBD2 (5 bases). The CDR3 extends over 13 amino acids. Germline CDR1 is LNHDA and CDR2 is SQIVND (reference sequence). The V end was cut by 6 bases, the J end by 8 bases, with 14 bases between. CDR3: CASRELGSYEQFF. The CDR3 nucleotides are TGTGCCAGTAGAGAACTAGGGTCGTATGAGCAGTTCTTC.

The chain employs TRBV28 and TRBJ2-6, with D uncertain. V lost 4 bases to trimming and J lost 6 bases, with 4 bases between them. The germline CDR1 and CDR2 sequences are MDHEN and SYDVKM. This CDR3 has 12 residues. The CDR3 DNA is TGTGCCAGCAGTTCCACGGCCAACGTCCTGACTTTC. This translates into CASSSTANVLTF. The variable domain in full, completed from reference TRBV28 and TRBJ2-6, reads DVKVTQSSRYLVKRTGEKVFLECVQDMDHENMFWYRQDPGLGLRLIYFSYDVKMKEKGDIPEGYSVSREKKERFSLILESASTNQTSMYLCASSSTANVLTFGAGSRLTVL.

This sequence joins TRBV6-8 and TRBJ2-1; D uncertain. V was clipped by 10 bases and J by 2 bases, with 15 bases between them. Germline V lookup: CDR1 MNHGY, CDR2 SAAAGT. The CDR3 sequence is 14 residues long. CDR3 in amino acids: CATSGLHPYNEQFF. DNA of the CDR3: TGTGCCACCTCAGGTCTACACCCCTACAATGAGCAGTTCTTC.